This T cell receptor (beta chain) was sequenced for a study of T cell repertoires in cytomegalovirus infection. Broader study findings: Predominance within the ex vivo response was attributable to HLA-C-restricted CMV-specific TCR beta clonotypes.

TCRdb called the reads again in MiXCR, with one record for every CDR3 protein. The sample lists 150,000 to 200,000 distinct CDR3 sequences; roughly 9% were seen once. This clonotype was seen repeatedly, ten times or more. Its antigen is still unknown. Material for sequencing was PBMCs. The TCR comes from a human donor in good health (CMV status not recorded). Some clones in this sample may be carry-over from other donors' samples.

The CDR3 DNA reads as TGTGCCAGCAGCTTAGACGGCAACTATGGCTACACCTTC. It specifies CASSLDGNYGYTF. The chain couples TRBV7-6 to TRBJ1-2; D call uncertain. The CDR3 is made up of 13 amino acids. V lost 1 base and J lost 2, with 5 bases in between. Germline V gene sequence: CDR1 SGHVS, CDR2 FNYEAQ. Using reference TRBV7-6 and TRBJ1-2 for the parts outside the CDR3, the full variable domain is GAGVSQSPRYKVTKRGQDVALRCDPISGHVSLYWYRQALGQGPEFLTYFNYEAQQDKSGLPNDRFSAERPEGSISTLTIQRTEQRDSAMYRCASSLDGNYGYTFGSGTRLTVV.